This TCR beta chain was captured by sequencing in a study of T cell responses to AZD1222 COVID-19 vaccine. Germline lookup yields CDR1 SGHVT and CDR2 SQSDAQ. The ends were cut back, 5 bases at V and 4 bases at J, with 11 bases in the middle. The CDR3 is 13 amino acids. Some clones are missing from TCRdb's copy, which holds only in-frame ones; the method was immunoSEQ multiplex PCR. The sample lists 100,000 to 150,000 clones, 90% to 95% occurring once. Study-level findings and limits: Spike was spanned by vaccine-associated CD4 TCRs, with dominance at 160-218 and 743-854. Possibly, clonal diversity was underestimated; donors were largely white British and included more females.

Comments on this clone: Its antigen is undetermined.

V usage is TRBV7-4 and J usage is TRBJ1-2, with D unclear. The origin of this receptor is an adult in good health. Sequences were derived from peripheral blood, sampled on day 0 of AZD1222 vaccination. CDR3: CASSGPGSYGYTF. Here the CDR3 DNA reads TGTGCCAGCAGCGGGCCAGGTTCCTATGGCTACACCTTC.